The next 14 T cell receptor beta chains were all read from a single sample in a study of cytomegalovirus exposure and HLA in healthy donors. PCR employed 60 Vbeta and 13 Jbeta primers. The data were produced by immunoSEQ multiplex PCR, yet TCRdb's version contains in-frame clones alone and is incomplete. The data contain about 150,000 clones, less than 10% of them singletons. Sequencing used PBMCs. All receptors derive from a male donor in good health and CMV-seronegative.

This rearrangement joins TRBV14 to TRBJ2-1; TRBD2 matches 11 bases. Germline CDR1 SGHDN, CDR2 FVKESK. The CDR3 consists of 16 residues. With 4 bases clipped from V and 7 bases from J, the junction kept 9 bases outside the gene matches. CDR3 amino acids: CASSLLTSGTGNEQFF. In nucleotides, the CDR3 is TGTGCCAGCAGCCTCCTGACTAGCGGGACAGGGAATGAGCAGTTCTTC.

There are a few counts of this clone. The chain links TRBV7-2 to TRBJ1-1, with D perhaps TRBD1 (5 bases). V lost 7 bases, J lost 5 bases, and 17 bases lay in between. CDR3 size: 14 residues. Germline V lookup: CDR1 SGHTA, CDR2 FQGNSA. The CDR3 DNA sequence: TGTGCCAGCAACTTTTGGGGGGGGGTTACTGAAGCTTTCTTT. Its translation: CASNFWGGVTEAFF. The full variable domain, with the rest looked up from reference TRBV7-2 and TRBJ1-1, is GAGVSQSPSNKVTEKGKDVELRCDPISGHTALYWYRQSLGQGLEFLIYFQGNSAPDKSGLPSDRFSAERTGGSVSTLTIQRTQQEDSAVYLCASNFWGGVTEAFFGQGTRLTVV.

This clone was counted only a few times. The chain couples TRBV7-9 to TRBJ2-4; no clear D gene. Germline CDR1 is SEHNR and CDR2 is FQNEAQ (reference sequence). The V gene lost 8 bases and the J gene lost 5 bases, with 7 bases spanning the gap. The CDR3 sequence is 11 residues long. The CDR3 DNA reads TGTGCCAGCCAGGCAGAAAACATTCAGTACTTC. This translates into CASQAENIQYF.

The chain has TRBV6-5 and TRBJ2-7, with 7 bases identical to TRBD2. This CDR3 contains 14 residues. The V gene end was trimmed by 3 bases and the J gene end by 0 bases; junction bases not matched to a gene: 2. Germline-derived CDR1 and CDR2 are MNHEY and SVGAGI. CDR3 nucleotide sequence: TGTGCCAGCAGTTATGGGGGGGTCTCCTACGAGCAGTACTTC. Residues: CASSYGGVSYEQYF.

The chain is built from TRBV2 and TRBJ1-2, with D tentatively TRBD1 (6 bases). CDR3 size: 13 residues. The germline V gene encodes CDR1 SNHLY and CDR2 FYNNEI. V lost 6 bases and J 4 bases, leaving 12 bases between the germline ends. The CDR3 spells CASRHRATYGYTF. The CDR3 DNA is TGTGCCAGCAGGCACAGGGCAACCTATGGCTACACCTTC.

The rearrangement links TRBV6-5 to TRBJ2-5; 10 bases map to TRBD1. Germline lookup yields CDR1 MNHEY and CDR2 SVGAGI. This CDR3 has 15 amino acids. The V and J ends lost 4 bases and 5 bases, in that order; junction bases with no gene match: 7. This CDR3 reads CASSSRQGARETQYF. CDR3 in DNA: TGTGCCAGCAGTTCTCGACAGGGGGCGCGGGAGACCCAGTACTTC.

The J gene is TRBJ1-2, the V gene TRBV4-3, with 7 bases identical to TRBD1. This CDR3 has 17 residues. CDR1 LGHNA and CDR2 YSLEER come from the germline V gene. V dropped 4 bases and J dropped 7; count of bases not matched to a gene: 18. CDR3 coding DNA: TGCGCCAGCAGCCCACTCAAGGGCCTGACAGGGTTTAGTGGCTACACCTTC. It translates to CASSPLKGLTGFSGYTF.

The chain recombines TRBV29-1 with TRBJ2-5; the match to TRBD2 covers 7 bases. Germline loops: CDR1 SQVTM, CDR2 ANQGSEA. The CDR3 sequence is 13 residues long. Trimming took 3 bases from V and 5 from J; bases not matched to a gene: 6. The CDR3 loop reads CSVEVLAVETQYF. As DNA, the CDR3 is TGCAGCGTTGAGGTCCTAGCGGTGGAGACCCAGTACTTC.

This rearrangement joins TRBV19 to TRBJ1-2; 7 positions match TRBD1. The CDR3 consists of 14 residues. The trim removed 2 bases at V and 6 bases at J, leaving 6 bases unmatched. Germline values: CDR1 LNHDA, CDR2 SQIVND (reference sequence). DNA for the CDR3: TGTGCCAGTAGTATAAGCCAGGGGGTAAATGGCTACACCTTC. This codes for CASSISQGVNGYTF.

This clone was counted only a few times. The chain employs TRBV5-4 and TRBJ1-2, with D unclear. Per germline, CDR1 SGHNT and CDR2 YYREEE (reference sequence). The CDR3 length is 12 residues. Trimming left V 5 bases short and J 3 bases short, with 8 bases between. As DNA, the CDR3 is TGTGCCAGCAGTGACACCCACTATGGCTACACCTTC. It encodes CASSDTHYGYTF. The variable domain in full, with the rest retrieved from reference TRBV5-4 and TRBJ1-2, is ETGVTQSPTHLIKTRGQQVTLRCSSQSGHNTVSWYQQALGQGPQFIFQYYREEENGRGNFPPRFSGLQFPNYSSELNVNALELDDSALYLCASSDTHYGYTFGSGTRLTVV.

The table lists this clone with a few counts. The chain couples TRBV7-9 to TRBJ1-3; D is possibly TRBD1 (5 bases). The CDR3 is 12 amino acids. V lost 5 bases and J lost 7, with 9 bases in between. Germline V CDR1 and CDR2: SEHNR, FQNEAQ (reference sequence). CDR3 protein: CASSLGGNTIYF. CDR3 bases: TGTGCCAGCAGCCTCGGGGGGAACACCATATATTTT.

This clone was detected only a few times. The J gene is TRBJ1-3, the V gene TRBV7-9; D is uncertain. Trimming took off 8 bases at V and 7 bases at J, with 6 bases between the two ends. The germline CDR1 and CDR2 sequences are SEHNR and FQNEAQ (reference sequence). The CDR3 has 10 residues. CDR3 region: CASSFNTIYF. The CDR3, as DNA: TGTGCCAGCTCCTTTAACACCATATATTTT.

This clone was counted between two and nine times. V and J are TRBV4-2 and TRBJ2-3; a possible D gene is TRBD2 (5 bases). CDR3 length: 15 amino acids. V lost 0 bases to trimming and J lost 4 bases, with 11 bases between them. The germline V gene has CDR1 LGHNA and CDR2 YNFKEQ. As DNA, the CDR3 is TGTGCCAGCAGCCAAGATTCTAGCAAGGCAGATACGCAGTATTTT. This gives the protein CASSQDSSKADTQYF.

The chain uses TRBV7-2 and TRBJ1-2; tentative D call: TRBD1 (6 bases). Germline values: CDR1 SGHTA, CDR2 FQGNSA. Between the trimmed V and J ends, which lost 5 bases and 2 bases, there was a span of 9 bases. The CDR3 covers 13 residues. CDR3 amino acids: CASSVDRNYGYTF. DNA of the CDR3: TGTGCCAGCAGCGTCGACAGGAACTATGGCTACACCTTC.